These T cell receptor beta chains were read from a single sample in a study of a mutant IDH1 vaccine in newly diagnosed glioma. Here immunoSEQ multiplex PCR was the method, and the copy in TCRdb shows in-frame clones only, minus some. The table has more than 40,000 clones, 88% seen once. What these receptors recognize is not known. Sequences were derived from PBMCs, sampled from a glioma patient whose treatment included an IDH1 peptide vaccine. The receptor source for this set is a woman aged 40 to 49 with glioma. Both conserved end residues are part of each CDR3. D genes are given only for firm matches. Only part of the rows carry a size: once, few, many, or a class if the clone is expanded.

D gene,clone size,V gene,J gene,CDR3 protein,CDR3 DNA
.,.,TRBV9,TRBJ1-1,CASSVGQQVNTEAFF,TGTGCCAGCAGCGTAGGGCAACAGGTGAACACTGAAGCTTTCTTT
.,once,TRBV14,TRBJ1-1,CASRPRQNTEAFF,TGTGCCAGCAGACCCCGACAGAACACTGAAGCTTTCTTT
.,.,TRBV5-1,TRBJ1-1,CASSPGTFNTEAFF,TGCGCCAGCAGCCCCGGGACATTCAACACTGAAGCTTTCTTT
.,.,TRBV5-4,TRBJ2-1,CASSLGDNEQFF,TGTGCCAGCAGCTTGGGAGACAATGAGCAGTTCTTC
.,.,TRBV13,TRBJ1-6,CASSVEVNNSPLHF,TGTGCCAGCAGTGTAGAGGTGAATAATTCACCCCTCCACTTT
.,.,TRBV5-1,TRBJ2-7,CASSSDSISYEQYF,TGCGCCAGCAGCTCTGACAGCATCTCCTACGAGCAGTACTTC
.,.,TRBV25-1,TRBJ2-7,CASMGKHEQYF,TGTGCCAGCATGGGGAAACACGAGCAGTACTTC
.,once,TRBV4-1,TRBJ1-3,CASSQPQGSGNTIYF,TGCGCCAGCAGCCAGCCTCAGGGGTCTGGAAACACCATATATTTT
TRBD1,.,TRBV5-4,TRBJ2-4,CASSFEKGADIQYF,TGTGCCAGCAGCTTTGAGAAGGGGGCAGACATTCAGTACTTC
.,.,TRBV6-1,TRBJ2-7,CASSEKAGHNSEQYF,TGTGCCAGCAGTGAAAAAGCGGGACATAATAGCGAGCAGTACTTC
TRBD2,once,TRBV7-2,TRBJ2-7,CASSPQRGGYEQYF,TGTGCCAGCAGCCCGCAACGGGGGGGCTACGAGCAGTACTTC
TRBD1,.,TRBV4-1,TRBJ1-1,CASSQGQGVEAFF,TGCGCCAGCAGCCAAGGACAGGGTGTAGAAGCTTTCTTT
.,.,TRBV10-2,TRBJ1-2,CASTPRGRARSDYGYTF,TGCGCCAGCACCCCCCGGGGTCGGGCGCGTTCCGACTATGGCTACACCTTC
TRBD1,.,TRBV7-9,TRBJ1-3,CASSLRQGSGNTIYF,TGTGCCAGCAGCCTACGACAGGGTTCTGGAAACACCATATATTTT
TRBD1,once,TRBV7-9,TRBJ2-5,CASSPGTAATTQYF,TGTGCCAGCAGCCCAGGGACAGCCGCAACGACCCAGTACTTC
TRBD1,.,TRBV19,TRBJ2-2,CASRPISGGLNTGELFF,TGTGCCAGTAGGCCGATTTCAGGGGGCCTGAACACCGGGGAGCTGTTTTTT
TRBD1,.,TRBV2,TRBJ2-4,CASSDRQGVVKNIQYF,TGTGCCAGCAGTGACCGACAGGGGGTTGTCAAAAACATTCAGTACTTC
.,.,TRBV5-1,TRBJ2-7,CASSLVAPSYEQYF,TGCGCCAGCAGCTTGGTGGCACCCTCCTACGAGCAGTACTTC
.,.,TRBV6-5,TRBJ2-7,CASGSNSRLEQYF,TGTGCCAGCGGTTCGAACTCCAGGCTGGAGCAGTACTTC
.,.,TRBV4-1,TRBJ1-2,CASSQGAGDYGYTF,TGCGCCAGCAGCCAAGGGGCGGGGGACTATGGCTACACCTTC
.,.,TRBV28,TRBJ1-5,CASSRGWGNQPQHF,TGTGCCAGCAGCAGGGGTTGGGGCAATCAGCCCCAGCATTTT
.,.,TRBV7-9,TRBJ2-7,CASSFLTYEQYF,TGTGCCAGCAGCTTCTTGACCTACGAGCAGTACTTC
.,.,TRBV2,TRBJ2-3,CASSEKLASERSTDTQYF,TGTGCCAGCAGTGAAAAGTTGGCCAGCGAACGGAGCACAGATACGCAGTATTTT
.,.,TRBV25-1,TRBJ2-7,CASSLDGSGSYEQYF,TGTGCCAGCAGCCTGGATGGATCGGGCTCCTACGAGCAGTACTTC
.,.,TRBV2,TRBJ2-3,CASSKGIGGERTDTQYF,TGTGCCAGCAGCAAAGGTATCGGGGGCGAACGGACAGATACGCAGTATTTT
TRBD2,.,TRBV4-1,TRBJ2-3,CASSQDPPGTTSGNTDTQYF,TGCGCCAGCAGCCAAGATCCCCCAGGTACGACTAGCGGGAACACAGATACGCAGTATTTT
.,.,TRBV2,TRBJ1-4,CASSDPREPNEKLFF,TGTGCCAGCAGTGACCCTAGGGAGCCTAATGAAAAACTGTTTTTT
.,.,TRBV7-3,TRBJ1-1,CASSLESNTEAFF,TGTGCCAGCAGCTTAGAGAGTAATACTGAAGCTTTCTTT
.,.,TRBV6-5,TRBJ2-3,CASRPSSTDTQYF,TGTGCCAGCAGACCCTCTAGCACAGATACGCAGTATTTT
TRBD1,.,TRBV15,TRBJ1-2,CATSHLQGADGYTF,TGTGCCACCAGCCATTTACAGGGGGCTGATGGCTACACCTTC
.,.,TRBV5-4,TRBJ1-2,CASSLVGGANYGYTF,TGTGCCAGCAGCTTGGTGGGGGGCGCTAACTATGGCTACACCTTC
TRBD2,.,TRBV7-2,TRBJ2-3,CASSLAPSGGTDTRYF,TGTGCCAGCAGCTTAGCCCCTAGCGGGGGGACAGATACGCGGTATTTT
TRBD1,.,TRBV25-1,TRBJ1-1,CASSDSGQGGPEAFF,TGTGCCAGCAGTGACAGCGGACAGGGGGGACCTGAAGCTTTCTTT
.,.,TRBV19,TRBJ2-4,CASSMPRAKNIQYF,TGTGCCAGTAGTATGCCCCGGGCCAAAAACATTCAGTACTTC
.,once,TRBV30,TRBJ1-3,CAWRDGGSGNTIYF,TGTGCCTGGAGGGACGGAGGCTCTGGAAACACCATATATTTT
.,.,TRBV5-6,TRBJ1-5,CASSLAGGDQPQHF,TGTGCCAGCAGCTTGGCCGGTGGCGATCAGCCCCAGCATTTT
.,.,TRBV5-1,TRBJ2-3,CASRGSLWGTDTQYF,TGCGCCAGCAGGGGTTCCTTGTGGGGCACAGATACGCAGTATTTT
.,.,TRBV10-3,TRBJ1-1,CAISGGPQFPEAFF,TGTGCCATCAGTGGGGGGCCGCAGTTCCCTGAAGCTTTCTTT
.,.,TRBV11-1,TRBJ2-5,CASSRYSQETQYF,TGTGCCAGCAGCCGATACAGCCAAGAGACCCAGTACTTC
.,.,TRBV6-6,TRBJ2-7,CASREQGFSYEQYF,TGTGCCAGCAGGGAGCAGGGGTTTTCCTACGAGCAGTACTTC
.,.,TRBV6-6,TRBJ1-6,CASSYRRSDSPLHF,TGTGCCAGCAGTTACCGCAGGTCGGATTCACCCCTCCACTTT
.,.,TRBV10-3,TRBJ1-5,CAISARGNQPQHF,TGTGCCATCAGTGCCCGGGGTAATCAGCCCCAGCATTTT
.,.,TRBV18,TRBJ1-1,CASSPDQQNTEAFF,TGTGCCAGCTCACCAGACCAACAGAACACTGAAGCTTTCTTT
.,.,TRBV7-2,TRBJ1-1,CASSPAGTTEAFF,TGTGCCAGCAGCCCCGCAGGGACCACTGAAGCTTTCTTT
TRBD1,once,TRBV7-9,TRBJ1-2,CASSAYSGTGSDGYTF,TGTGCCAGCAGCGCCTACTCCGGGACAGGGTCGGATGGCTACACCTTC
.,.,TRBV11-3,TRBJ2-2,CASSLGVEGELFF,TGTGCCAGCAGCTTGGGAGTTGAGGGGGAGCTGTTTTTT
TRBD1,.,TRBV19,TRBJ1-1,CASHRGNTEAFF,TGTGCCAGCCACAGGGGGAACACTGAAGCTTTCTTT
TRBD1,.,TRBV19,TRBJ1-1,CASSPGGVNTEAFF,TGTGCCAGTAGTCCAGGGGGGGTGAACACTGAAGCTTTCTTT
.,.,TRBV5-1,TRBJ2-4,CASSYNSAKNIQYF,TGCGCCAGCAGCTACAACAGCGCCAAAAACATTCAGTACTTC
TRBD1,once,TRBV27,TRBJ2-4,CASSLPGQALAKNIQYF,TGTGCCAGCAGTTTACCGGGACAGGCCTTAGCCAAAAACATTCAGTACTTC
.,.,TRBV12-1,TRBJ2-5,CASTSTETWQSQYF,TGTGCCAGCACGTCCACTGAGACTTGGCAGAGCCAGTACTTC
.,.,TRBV12-5,TRBJ2-2,CASGSTGELFF,TGTGCTAGTGGTTCTACCGGGGAGCTGTTTTTT
.,.,TRBV27,TRBJ1-5,CASSRDADNQPQHF,TGTGCCAGCAGTCGGGACGCCGACAATCAGCCCCAGCATTTT
.,.,TRBV28,TRBJ2-7,CASSFGGRYEQYF,TGTGCCAGCAGTTTCGGGGGCAGGTACGAGCAGTACTTC